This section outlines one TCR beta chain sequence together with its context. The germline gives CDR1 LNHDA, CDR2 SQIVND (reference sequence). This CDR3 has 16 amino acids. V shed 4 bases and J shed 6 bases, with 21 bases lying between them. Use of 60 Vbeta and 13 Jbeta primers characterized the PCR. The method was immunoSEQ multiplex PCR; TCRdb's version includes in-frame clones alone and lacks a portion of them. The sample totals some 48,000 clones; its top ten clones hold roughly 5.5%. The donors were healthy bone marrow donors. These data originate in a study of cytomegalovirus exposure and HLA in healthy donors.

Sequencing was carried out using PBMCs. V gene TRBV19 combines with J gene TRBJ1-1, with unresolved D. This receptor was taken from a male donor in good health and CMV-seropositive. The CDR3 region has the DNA TGTGCCAGTAGTAACCCCTCCAGCGCCCCGGCCGCTGAAGCTTTCTTT. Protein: CASSNPSSAPAAEAFF.